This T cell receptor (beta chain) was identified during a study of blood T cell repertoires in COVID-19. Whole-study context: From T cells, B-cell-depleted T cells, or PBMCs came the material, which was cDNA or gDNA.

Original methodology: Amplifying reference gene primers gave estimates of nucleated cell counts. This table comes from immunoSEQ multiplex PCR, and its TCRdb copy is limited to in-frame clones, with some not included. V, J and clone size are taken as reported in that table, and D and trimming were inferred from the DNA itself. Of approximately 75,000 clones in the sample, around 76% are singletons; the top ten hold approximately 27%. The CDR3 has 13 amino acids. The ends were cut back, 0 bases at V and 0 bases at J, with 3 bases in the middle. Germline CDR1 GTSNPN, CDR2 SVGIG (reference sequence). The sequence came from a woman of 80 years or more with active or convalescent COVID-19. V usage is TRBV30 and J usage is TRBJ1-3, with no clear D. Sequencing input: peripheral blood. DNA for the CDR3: TGTGCCTGGAGTGTCAGCTCTGGAAACACCATATATTTT. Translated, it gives CAWSVSSGNTIYF.